This T cell receptor beta chain was retrieved from a study of T-cell reconstitution after alpha-beta-depleted transplantation in children. Study observations and caveats: The main origin of T-cell counts and diversity one year after transplant was newly produced T cells.

Germline lookup yields CDR1 MNHNS and CDR2 SASEGT. The CDR3 is 15 amino acids. Unmatched junction bases numbered 13, after V lost 7 bases and J lost 4 bases. Unique molecular identifiers were built into the TCRbeta library. From the PCR reads, TCRdb called clonotypes with MiXCR, one entry per CDR3 protein. The table records approximately 800,000 distinct CDR3 sequences, approximately 15% of them present only once. About this clonotype itself: No antigen is known for it.

The chain uses TRBV6-1 and TRBJ2-7, with 7 positions matching TRBD2. The sequencing here drew on PBMCs, mostly from graft donor cells, taken 360 days after TCRalphabeta/CD19-depleted stem cell transplant. The TCR was taken from a male patient under 18 who had a stem cell transplant for acute lymphoblastic leukemia, so the T cells may come from the graft donor. The chain's CDR3 is CASTLPGGSGYEQYF. In DNA form, the CDR3 reads TGTGCCAGCACCCTCCCGGGGGGTTCCGGGTACGAGCAGTACTTC.